These T cell receptor beta chains were read from a single sample in a study of regulatory T cells in long-lasting Graves disease. TCRdb processed the multiplex PCR reads anew with MiXCR; each CDR3 protein has one entry. The sample has 550,000 to 600,000 distinct CDR3 sequences, approximately 16% seen once. This sample also belongs to another study, concerning T cells in Graves' hyperthyroidism and ophthalmopathy.

This material consisted of peripheral blood mononuclear cells (PBMCs), taken at new diagnosis, from a patient treated with antithyroid drugs. The receptors stem from a man aged 18 to 30 with Graves disease. CDR3s include the opening cysteine and the closing phenylalanine or tryptophan. Each record gives: J gene, D gene, V gene, clone size, CDR3 protein, CDR3 DNA. A D gene is named only where the DNA matches it firmly. Clone size is not always given. Where it is, it says once, few, many or a class for expanded clones.

TRBJ1-2 . TRBV5-1 . CASSPQQGNYGYTF TGCGCCAGCAGCCCACAGCAGGGAAACTATGGCTACACCTTC
TRBJ2-5 TRBD2 TRBV4-2 few CASSQELAGVTQYF TGTGCCAGCAGCCAAGAACTAGCGGGGGTGACCCAGTACTTC
TRBJ2-1 TRBD2 TRBV25-1 few CASSESTSGRVDEQFF TGTGCCAGCAGTGAATCCACTAGCGGGAGGGTCGATGAGCAGTTCTTC
TRBJ2-7 . TRBV11-2 few CASSLGLGTGYEQYF TGTGCCAGCAGCTTAGGGCTAGGGACGGGCTACGAGCAGTACTTC
TRBJ2-5 . TRBV9 . CASSVAAGRPQETQYF TGTGCCAGCAGCGTAGCCGCAGGGAGGCCCCAAGAGACCCAGTACTTC
TRBJ2-7 . TRBV11-2 many CASSLFGRGAGYEQYF TGTGCCAGCAGCTTATTCGGGCGTGGGGCAGGGTATGAGCAGTACTTC
TRBJ2-7 TRBD1 TRBV6-1 many CASRRYRGNSYEQYF TGTGCCAGCAGGCGATACAGGGGGAACTCCTACGAGCAGTACTTC
TRBJ1-3 . TRBV6-1 . CASRTGDGNTIYF TGTGCCAGCAGGACAGGCGATGGAAACACCATATATTTT
TRBJ2-2 . TRBV7-3 few CASSSGSDTGELFF TGTGCCAGCAGCTCCGGGTCCGACACCGGGGAGCTGTTTTTT
TRBJ2-1 TRBD1 TRBV5-1 few CASRTLTGTLYNEQFF TGCGCCAGCAGAACCTTGACAGGGACCCTTTACAATGAGCAGTTCTTC
TRBJ1-3 . TRBV6-1 . CASSEGRNSGNTIYF TGTGCCAGCAGTGAAGGGCGGAACTCTGGAAACACCATATATTTT
TRBJ2-3 . TRBV18 few CASSPRQPQSTDTQYF TGTGCCAGCTCACCACGACAGCCACAAAGCACAGATACGCAGTATTTT
TRBJ2-1 TRBD2 TRBV6-1 . CASSRNTGTSGSVREQFF TGTGCCAGCAGTCGAAACACCGGGACTAGCGGGAGTGTTAGGGAGCAGTTCTTC
TRBJ2-1 TRBD2 TRBV7-9 . CASSAGGSGINEQFF TGTGCCAGCAGTGCCGGCGGGAGCGGCATCAATGAGCAGTTCTTC
TRBJ2-7 . TRBV7-9 many CASSPDNPSSYEQYF TGTGCCAGCAGCCCTGACAATCCGAGCTCCTACGAGCAGTACTTC
TRBJ2-4 . TRBV7-9 few CASSFVASSPNIQYF TGTGCCAGCAGCTTCGTAGCGTCGAGCCCAAACATTCAGTACTTC
TRBJ2-1 TRBD2 TRBV18 few CASSPGLAEYNEQFF TGTGCCAGCTCACCAGGACTAGCGGAGTACAATGAGCAGTTCTTC
TRBJ2-5 . TRBV7-6 many CASSLSQVAQYF TGTGCCAGCAGCTTGTCCCAGGTGGCCCAGTACTTC
TRBJ2-1 . TRBV5-5 . CASSLARESSYNEQFF TGCGCCAGCAGCTTGGCCCGGGAGAGCTCCTACAATGAGCAGTTCTTC
TRBJ1-5 . TRBV10-2 many CASRQTGPGGNQPQHF TGCGCCAGCAGACAAACAGGGCCGGGGGGTAATCAGCCCCAGCATTTT
TRBJ2-1 . TRBV20-1 . CSASGAPTYNEQFF TGCAGTGCTTCCGGGGCCCCTACATACAATGAGCAGTTCTTC
TRBJ1-4 . TRBV27 . CASSLKFATNEKLFF TGTGCCAGCAGTTTAAAGTTTGCAACTAATGAAAAACTGTTTTTT
TRBJ2-6 . TRBV28 many CASRSDLITGANVLTF TGTGCCAGCAGGTCCGACCTGATTACTGGGGCCAACGTCCTGACTTTC
TRBJ2-1 . TRBV4-2 . CASSQDVALNEQFF TGTGCCAGCAGCCAAGACGTGGCTCTCAATGAGCAGTTCTTC
TRBJ2-7 TRBD1 TRBV6-1 . CASSELGQNYEQYF TGTGCCAGCAGTGAATTGGGACAGAACTACGAGCAGTACTTC